This TCR beta chain stems from a study of cytomegalovirus exposure and HLA in healthy donors (dated by TCRdb to between 2016 and 2019). The study in broad terms: According to an earlier analysis of 587 of the donors, about 179 million T cells yielded 117 million unique TCR beta sequences and about 300 Gb of sequence data. About 280 gigabases of sequencing data and 75 million to 85 million unique TCR sequences made up an early release that covered several hundred HLA-typed donors. The genetic ancestry cluster associated with self-reported Caucasian donors included around 76% of the roughly 400 genotyped donors. The study aimed to test whether signatures of past pathogen exposure could be identified by cataloging public T cell receptors. Using immunosequencing, the study profiled T cell repertoires from 550 to 750 subjects and related those repertoires to cytomegalovirus serostatus. In addition to the first cohort of 666 subjects, a separate validation cohort of approximately 120 different subjects was used. The study combined high-throughput TCR immunosequencing, statistical association of individual TCRs with disease status, and machine learning to predict cytomegalovirus infection status. To study patterns of TCR occurrence, a later analysis re-analyzed previously published TCR beta repertoires from just over 650 donors and added high-resolution HLA genotyping. In the later analysis, no new phenotypic data were used to find candidate immune exposures; instead, reliance was placed on TCR beta sequences and their occurrence across donors. An earlier analysis of 587 of the donors used high-throughput TCR beta sequencing to judge whether each TCR beta V gene segment behaved as functional or pseudogenic. Donor age, sex, ethnicity and CMV serostatus were collected together with the repertoire data. A later genetic analysis used genome-wide SNP genotypes for about 60% of the 666 donors, treating that subset as a discovery cohort. All discovery cohort repertoires had been generated using a single sequencing platform. HLA typing covered class I and class II loci at four-digit resolution. Typing coverage differed by locus: A, B, C, DRB1 and DQB1 were typed in roughly 620-640 donors, DQA1 in 500 to 550, DPA1 in 600 to 610, and DPB1 in 450 to 490. Five DR-DQ haplotypes were handled as single units for association and clustering, since linkage in the cohort was strong. Among about 360 genotyped donors of the cohort, an average of 235,054 unique TCR beta nucleotide sequences were sequenced per donor, 15% to 20% of them non-productive. Summary of the overall study and its limitations: The sequencing pipeline was judged likely to have produced a cluster of highly shared sequence variants as a technical artifact. The classifier was reported to diagnose cytomegalovirus status with high specificity and sensitivity in both the original and validation cohorts. Only TCR beta chains were sequenced in this cohort, and the absence of alpha or paired-chain data limited detectable features. In an earlier analysis of approximately 590 of the donors, most TCR beta V segments appeared in productive rearrangements about 87% or about 30% of the time, broadly matching IMGT annotations. The 87-base-pair reads could not distinguish some IMGT-functional V segments, including TRBV6-2 and TRBV6-3, so those segments were excluded. A later analysis associated about 17,000 TCR beta sequences with specific HLA alleles at a false discovery rate of 0.05. A later genetic analysis associated a missense DCLRE1C variant with V-gene and J-gene trimming of TCR beta chains, and an independent cohort replicated the association. The study gave a list of 150 to 200 TCR beta chains associated with cytomegalovirus. In a later genetic analysis, fewer N-insertions in productive TCRs were reported among donors in an Asian-associated ancestry cluster than the roughly 700-donor mean. The earlier analysis of 450 to 700 of the donors excluded 15 to 20 rarely observed V segments, including chromosome 9 orphons, because counts were too low. Across donors, most TCR sequences were observed very rarely, whereas some public TCRs were present in many individuals. A few of the identified cytomegalovirus-associated TCR beta chains were confirmed in vitro to be specific for cytomegalovirus antigens. The presence/absence analyses assumed that sequencing depth was roughly uniform across donors, and that assumption may not be true. A later analysis found that HLA-associated TCR beta chains were more clonally expanded and had lower generation probabilities than equally common non-associated chains. In a later analysis, most CMV-associated TCR beta chains were found to appear HLA-restricted, with HLA associations seemingly driven largely by CMV exposure. HLA typing was unavailable for some donors at each locus, so association tests used only the typed subset. It was suggested by the authors that the approach could potentially be generalized to other disease states and immunological phenotypes. A further reported finding was that TCR beta sequences accurately predicted the HLA-A and HLA-B alleles for most subjects in the first cohort. In a later analysis, TCR association rates were found to vary across HLA loci, with the most associated TCRs seen for DRB1 alleles and the fewest for HLA-C alleles. Immune exposure information for the cohort was limited to CMV serostatus. Linkage disequilibrium might explain the correlated functional status among segregating V segments, but an unknown experimental factor could not be ruled out. According to a later analysis, parvovirus B19, influenza, CMV and Epstein-Barr virus appeared linked to several top co-occurrence clusters. Strong co-occurrence of HLA alleles, especially DR and DQ, made assigning TCR associations to individual alleles difficult.

The cohort consisted of 666 healthy bone marrow donors. All cohort members were sampled while nominally healthy, although unrecorded immune exposures were likely present. The donor was CMV seronegative and was included in the group of a few hundred seronegative cohort members. Every donor gave a peripheral blood sample, and the peripheral blood mononuclear cells from that sample were used for TCR beta sequencing. The Qiagen DNeasy Blood Extraction Kit was used to extract genomic DNA from the blood cell samples. Remarks on this clone: Its target antigen remains unknown. No base-level quality is on record; no much larger clone is a single base apart.

Libraries were constructed by the immunoSEQ multiplex PCR assay. The multiplex PCR relied on a mix of 60 forward primers for TCR Vbeta segments and 13 reverse primers for TCR Jbeta segments. A multiplex PCR assay on genomic DNA amplified the CDR3 region of rearranged TCR beta genes. The amplified TCR beta libraries were sequenced on the Illumina HiSeq System as 87-base-pair reads. The study's own analysis went as follows. In a later analysis, some 80 million unique TCR beta chains were counted across the roughly 610 repertoires, and roughly 10 million of these chains were shared by at least two donors. Raw reads were error-corrected and collapsed into unique sequences with a nearest-neighbor algorithm that merged closely related sequences to remove PCR and sequencing errors. To assign V, D and J gene segments, CDR3 sequences were aligned to IMGT reference sequences. For a sequence to be retained, a match of at least six nucleotides to both a V gene segment and a J gene segment was required. A rearrangement was called productive if the CDR3 had no stop codons and remained in frame with V and J, and every other rearrangement was called non-productive. Following IMGT convention, CDR3 was defined as the stretch from the second conserved V-encoded cysteine up to the conserved J-encoded phenylalanine. In an earlier analysis of around 570 of the donors, sequences lacking an unambiguous match to a single V gene segment were excluded. An earlier analysis of a few hundred of the donors called V segments functional above 56.7% productive rearrangements and segregating when the between-donor standard deviation exceeded 5%. A statistical classification framework was developed to diagnose cytomegalovirus status using the catalog of TCR beta chain sequences. In a later analysis, V and J genes were assigned by comparing TCR nucleotide sequences against IMGT/GENE-DB human TR gene sequences. In a later analysis, CDR3 sequences and most-parsimonious VDJ recombination scenarios were assigned using the TCRdist pipeline. In a later analysis, every TCR beta chain was defined by the combination of its CDR3 amino acid sequence and its V-gene family, and reads without a unique V-gene family were dropped. As a way to deal with suspected cross-contamination and a sequencing artifact, a later analysis dropped 592 nucleotide sequences that were highly shared and had low generation probability. In a later analysis, a clonal expansion index for each public chain was calculated from normalized within-repertoire ranks of inferred template counts. A later analysis computed generation probabilities with a VDJ recombination model fitted to out-of-frame rearrangements, and checked the results against IGoR. In a later analysis, TCR-TCR, TCR-HLA and TCR-CMV co-occurrence was scored with hypergeometric tests, and a repertoire-size bias correction was applied to TCR pairs. False discovery rates were estimated in a later analysis by permuting HLA or CMV assignments 20 times. In a later analysis, co-occurring TCRs were grouped using DBSCAN, and TCRdist sequence similarity was added for clustering within HLA-allele-positive subsets. Co-occurrence clustering excluded repertoires with fewer than 30,000 or more than 120,000 public chains, plus five with anomalous nucleotide sharing. This immuneACCESS table, as held by TCRdb, lists in-frame sequences with V and J called but not all clones. Of the missing ones, under half trace to an unresolved V gene in checked studies; the others have no known cause. The DNA was the basis for D and trimming; V, J and clone size are from that table. Present in this sample are some 63,000 clones, under 90% of which were seen just once. Under 4% of the sample rests with the top ten.

Relative to germline, V is missing 7 bases and J is missing 3 bases, with 5 bases of the junction outside any gene match. The CDR3 numbers 14 residues from cysteine through phenylalanine. Only the CDR3 DNA is retained, 42 bases long and in frame from the first base. Based on the germline V gene (reference sequence), the CDR1 and CDR2 sequences are MNHEY and SMNVEV. The sequence links TRBV27 to TRBJ2-1, with 8 middle bases fitting TRBD1. This TCR came from a woman in her forties in good health and CMV-seronegative. Source material: PBMCs. The DNA sequence reads TGTGCCAGCAAAGGACAGGGTGGCTACAATGAGCAGTTCTTC. This yields the protein CASKGQGGYNEQFF.